Listed here are 28 T cell receptor beta chains from one sample, sequenced in a study of shared clonotypes between healthy human individuals (TCRdb year 2020). Library generation was performed with the immunoSEQ multiplex PCR assay. TCRdb took over this immuneACCESS table, retaining in-frame rearrangements with V and J assigned. Such tables are incomplete; in checked studies, under half of the missing clones stem from an unresolved V gene, and the remainder is unexplained. This sample holds 530,000 or so clones; over 75% were observed only once. The biggest ten clones account for approximately 12% of the sample. The material sequenced was PBMCs. The source of these receptors is a woman aged 40 to 49 in good health. Some clones in this sample may be carry-over from other donors' samples.

This sequence joins TRBV27 and TRBJ2-5; D tentatively reads TRBD1 or TRBD2 (5 bases each). Per the germline V gene, CDR1 is MNHEY and CDR2 is SMNVEV (reference sequence). The ends were cut back, 6 bases at V and 5 bases at J, with 13 bases in the middle. The CDR3 sequence is 13 residues long. As DNA, the CDR3 is TGTGCCAGCAGGCACCGGGACGTGGAGACCCAGTACTTC. Protein: CASRHRDVETQYF.

J is TRBJ2-2 and V is TRBV6-6; weak D call: TRBD1 (6 bases). The germline V gene encodes CDR1 MNHNY and CDR2 SVGAGI (reference sequence). The CDR3 consists of 12 residues. Trimming stripped 5 bases from V and 6 bases from J, with 7 bases between. The CDR3 DNA sequence: TGTGCCAGCAGTCGGACAGCCGGGGAGCTGTTTTTT. Protein: CASSRTAGELFF.

The rearrangement uses TRBV5-4 and TRBJ2-3, with TRBD2 matching over 11 bases. Per germline, CDR1 SGHNT and CDR2 YYREEE (reference sequence). The trim removed 5 bases at V and 1 base at J, leaving 0 bases unmatched. CDR3 length: 14 amino acids. The CDR3 protein is CASRGLAGTDTQYF. CDR3 nucleotides: TGTGCCAGCAGGGGACTAGCGGGCACAGATACGCAGTATTTT.

V and J are TRBV4-3 and TRBJ1-4; D gene uncertain. CDR1 is LGHNA and CDR2 is YSLEER in the germline V gene. The CDR3 length is 18 residues. Trimming removed 0 bases at V and 0 bases at J, with 14 bases between. The CDR3 DNA sequence: TGCGCCAGCAGCCAAGATGCGGTCGGGGTGTCAACTAATGAAAAACTGTTTTTT. This sequence encodes CASSQDAVGVSTNEKLFF.

DNA for the CDR3: TGTGCCAGCAGTTACTCAGGCAGCCCTAACTATGGCTACACCTTC. Translating it yields CASSYSGSPNYGYTF. The chain employs TRBV6-5 and TRBJ1-2; D not certain. The V gene's germline CDR1 is MNHEY and CDR2 SVGAGI. Trimming removed 0 bases at V and 0 bases at J, with 8 bases between. The CDR3 has 15 amino acids.

This clone has a handful of counts. This same CDR3 is encoded by further DNA sequences in the sample. CDR3 nucleotide sequence: TGTGCCAGCTCACCACAAAACACCGGGGAGCTGTTTTTT. It codes for CASSPQNTGELFF. V usage is TRBV18 and J usage is TRBJ2-2, with D unresolved. V dropped 1 base and J dropped 2 bases, with 2 bases sitting between them. The CDR3 spans 13 residues. The germline CDR1 and CDR2 sequences are KGHSH and LQKENI.

The genes are TRBV14 and TRBJ2-5; D call uncertain. Germline-derived CDR1 and CDR2 are SGHDN and FVKESK. This CDR3 comprises 13 residues. With 3 bases removed from V and 2 bases from J, the gap between germline ends came to 7 bases. CDR3 in amino acids: CASSQNLQETQYF. As DNA, the CDR3 is TGTGCCAGCAGCCAGAACTTACAAGAGACCCAGTACTTC.

The chain carries TRBV4-1 and TRBJ2-7, with D unresolved. Germline assignment: CDR1 MGHRA and CDR2 YSYEKL. This CDR3 has 11 amino acids. With 1 base removed from V and 7 bases from J, the gap between germline ends came to 5 bases. The CDR3 sequence is CASSQGNEQYF. The CDR3 DNA is TGCGCCAGCAGCCAAGGGAATGAGCAGTACTTC.

This chain links TRBV28 with TRBJ2-1, with 10 nucleotides matching TRBD2. Germline trimming cut 1 base from V and 4 bases from J; bases unmatched to any gene: 4. Germline loops: CDR1 MDHEN, CDR2 SYDVKM. The CDR3 covers 16 residues. CDR3 sequence (DNA): TGTGCCAGCAGTTTATTAGGGACTAGCGAGTACAATGAGCAGTTCTTC. It translates to CASSLLGTSEYNEQFF. The whole variable domain, filled in from reference TRBV28 and TRBJ2-1, reads DVKVTQSSRYLVKRTGEKVFLECVQDMDHENMFWYRQDPGLGLRLIYFSYDVKMKEKGDIPEGYSVSREKKERFSLILESASTNQTSMYLCASSLLGTSEYNEQFFGPGTRLTVL.

Only a few counts were recorded for this clone. The V gene is TRBV2, the J gene TRBJ2-1; D ambiguous. Germline V gene sequence: CDR1 SNHLY, CDR2 FYNNEI. This CDR3 comprises 14 residues. V lost 6 bases, J lost 12 bases, and 21 bases lay in between. The CDR3 coding sequence is TGTGCCAGCAGACCCTCCCAAACTCAGAAGAGGCAGTTCTTC. Translation: CASRPSQTQKRQFF.

J is TRBJ2-1 and V is TRBV2; D gene ambiguous. Trimming left V 6 bases short and J 10 bases short, with 13 bases between. The CDR3 totals 12 residues. Germline-derived CDR1 and CDR2 are SNHLY and FYNNEI. The CDR3 is CASSLESPEQFF. Written as DNA, the CDR3 is TGTGCCAGCAGCCTCGAATCCCCAGAGCAGTTCTTC.

In this sample, this clone turned up a few times. The same CDR3 also results from other DNA sequences found in this sample. The chain combines TRBV15 with TRBJ2-7; TRBD1 is a possible D gene (6 bases). The CDR3 runs 13 residues. Trimming left V 0 bases short and J 6 bases short, with 9 bases between. CDR1 LNHNV and CDR2 YYDKDF come from the germline V gene (reference sequence). The CDR3: CATSRDLGGEQYF. The CDR3 bases are TGTGCCACCAGCAGAGATTTAGGGGGCGAGCAGTACTTC.

The chain has TRBV4-3 and TRBJ2-7; D ambiguous. CDR3 length: 13 residues. V was trimmed by 0 bases and J by 3 bases, leaving 6 bases between them. Looked up from germline, CDR1 is LGHNA and CDR2 is YSLEER. CDR3: CASSQDGDYEQYF. The DNA for the CDR3 is TGCGCCAGCAGCCAAGATGGAGACTACGAGCAGTACTTC.

This chain joins TRBV7-9 and TRBJ2-6, with 8 positions matching TRBD1. Germline loops: CDR1 SEHNR, CDR2 FQNEAQ (reference sequence). J was trimmed by 2 bases and V by 4 bases; bases with no gene match: 7. This CDR3 has 17 amino acids. In nucleotides, the CDR3 is TGTGCCAGCAGCTCCGGACAGGGCCCCCCTGGGGCCAACGTCCTGACTTTC. This translates into CASSSGQGPPGANVLTF.

The chain uses TRBV7-6 and TRBJ2-1; 10 nucleotides align to TRBD2. The junction had 4 bases not matched to a gene; V was cut back by 1 base and J by 10 bases. The CDR3 runs 14 residues. Germline CDR1 is SGHVS and CDR2 is FNYEAQ. CDR3: CASSLDEREGEQFF. DNA of the CDR3: TGTGCCAGCAGCTTAGACGAGCGGGAGGGAGAGCAGTTCTTC.

The chain is built from TRBV9 and TRBJ1-1; D gene uncertain. With 5 bases removed from V and 4 bases from J, the gap between germline ends came to 15 bases. Germline V lookup: CDR1 SGDLS, CDR2 YYNGEE. CDR3 length: 14 amino acids. CDR3 amino acids: CASRLGIEATEAFF. In DNA, the CDR3 is TGTGCCAGCAGGCTGGGAATCGAGGCCACTGAAGCTTTCTTT.

The chain employs TRBV14 and TRBJ1-4; D not resolved. Looked up from germline, CDR1 is SGHDN and CDR2 is FVKESK. The CDR3 is 15 residues long. Trimming shortened V by 2 bases and J by 7 bases, and 14 bases separated the two germline ends. The CDR3 sequence: CASSQSMNSFEKLFF. In DNA form, the CDR3 reads TGTGCCAGCAGCCAATCGATGAACTCATTTGAAAAACTGTTTTTT.

This chain uses TRBV18 with TRBJ2-1; D may be TRBD2 (5 bases). Trimming shortened V by 5 bases and J by 8 bases, and 10 bases separated the two germline ends. The CDR3 is made up of 12 amino acids. Germline assignment: CDR1 KGHSH and CDR2 LQKENI. CDR3 in amino acids: CASSSSRDEQFF. DNA for the CDR3: TGTGCCAGCTCATCCTCGCGGGATGAGCAGTTCTTC.

This clone is a singleton in its sample. The sample holds other DNA sequences that translate to the same CDR3. The gene calls are TRBV20-1 and TRBJ2-7, with D tentatively TRBD2 (5 bases). This CDR3 spans 11 amino acids. V gave up 5 bases and J gave up 2 bases, with 7 bases separating them. Germline loops: CDR1 DFQATT, CDR2 SNEGSKA (reference sequence). This chain's CDR3 is CSAPGTYEQYF. In nucleotides, the CDR3 is TGCAGTGCTCCGGGGACCTACGAGCAGTACTTC.

In its sample, this clone was seen a few times. J is TRBJ1-1 and V is TRBV19; D is unclear. The CDR3 covers 14 residues. Trimming took 1 base from V and 1 from J, leaving 7 bases between them. Germline-derived CDR1 and CDR2 are LNHDA and SQIVND (reference sequence). DNA of the CDR3: TGTGCCAGTAGTATAGGGCCATCGAACACTGAAGCTTTCTTT. Protein product: CASSIGPSNTEAFF.

The rearrangement uses TRBV27 and TRBJ2-1; TRBD2 agrees at 8 bases. CDR3 length: 15 residues. V dropped 5 bases and J dropped 1; count of bases not matched to a gene: 4. The germline gives CDR1 MNHEY, CDR2 SMNVEV (reference sequence). The chain's CDR3 is CASSLGLGSYNEQFF. For the CDR3, the DNA is TGTGCCAGCAGTCTGGGACTAGGATCCTACAATGAGCAGTTCTTC.

This rearrangement joins TRBV2 to TRBJ2-3; 9 nucleotides match TRBD1. Trimming cost V 5 bases and J 1 base; bases outside gene matches: 4. The CDR3 totals 15 residues. Germline values: CDR1 SNHLY, CDR2 FYNNEI. The CDR3 bases are TGTGCCAGCAGTTGGGACAGGGATGGCACAGATACGCAGTATTTT. As protein: CASSWDRDGTDTQYF.

This clone was observed once. The rearrangement joins TRBV18 to TRBJ2-7, with D unresolved. V was pared by 2 bases and J by 4 bases, with 12 bases between. The CDR3 is 14 residues long. The V gene's germline CDR1 is KGHSH and CDR2 LQKENI. This chain's CDR3 is CASSPGVQTYEQYF. The DNA for the CDR3 is TGTGCCAGCTCACCAGGGGTACAGACTTACGAGCAGTACTTC.

V usage is TRBV29-1 and J usage is TRBJ2-7; the D is unclear. V lost 4 bases to trimming and J lost 2 bases, with 9 bases between them. The CDR3 consists of 12 residues. Germline assignment: CDR1 SQVTM and CDR2 ANQGSEA. CDR3 sequence (DNA): TGCAGCGTTGGATACAGTACCTACGAGCAGTACTTC. Translation gives CSVGYSTYEQYF.

This clone was detected once. The chain uses TRBV7-8 and TRBJ2-7; D may be TRBD1 or TRBD2 (5 bases each). Trimming removed 1 base from V and 5 bases from J, with 12 bases in between. This CDR3 contains 14 residues. In germline, CDR1 is SGHVS, CDR2 FQNEAQ. The CDR3 DNA reads TGTGCCAGCAGCTTAGGGGGGACCCAAGACGAGCAGTACTTC. Its translation is CASSLGGTQDEQYF.

The chain recombines TRBV30 with TRBJ2-7; TRBD2 matches 8 bases. Germline V CDR1 and CDR2: GTSNPN, SVGIG (reference sequence). Losses at the gene ends were 1 base for V and 0 bases for J; bases not matched to a gene: 8. CDR3 size: 16 residues. In DNA, the CDR3 is TGTGCCTGGAGTGGCGGGAGCGGGAGTCCCTCCTACGAGCAGTACTTC. Protein: CAWSGGSGSPSYEQYF.

The gene calls are TRBV5-1 and TRBJ2-5, with a weak D call TRBD2 (6 bases). V was shortened by 4 bases and J by 5 bases, with 21 bases between the two germline ends. Germline V CDR1 and CDR2: SGHRS, YFSETQ. The CDR3 covers 16 residues. CDR3 DNA sequence: TGCGCCAGCAGCCCCAGGAGATCGGGAGTATTGGAGACCCAGTACTTC. As protein: CASSPRRSGVLETQYF.

This clone was observed a single time. The chain is built from TRBV12-5 and TRBJ2-3; D unresolved. CDR1 is LGHNT and CDR2 is FRNRAP in the germline V gene. The CDR3 is made up of 15 amino acids. With 7 bases removed from V and 2 bases from J, the gap between germline ends came to 16 bases. CDR3 sequence (DNA): TGTGCTAGTGCCCAAGGCGGCGGCTCCACAGATACGCAGTATTTT. This encodes CASAQGGGSTDTQYF.